The rows below give T cell receptor beta chains drawn from one sample of a study of blood T cell repertoires in COVID-19. Generated by immunoSEQ multiplex PCR, the TCRdb table keeps only in-frame clones and is missing some. The sample yields around 200,000 clones, around nine tenths seen once. Sample: peripheral blood. These receptors all come from a man aged 35 to 55 with active or convalescent COVID-19. CDR3s include the opening cysteine and the closing phenylalanine or tryptophan. The order of the fields is V gene, D gene, J gene, clone size, CDR3 protein, CDR3 DNA. The D gene is left open where the match is weak. Only part of the rows carry a size: once, few, many, or a class if the clone is expanded.

v_call: TRBV4-1
d_call: TRBD2
j_call: TRBJ2-4
clone_size: .
cdr3_aa: CASSQTSGTKNIQYF
cdr3_nt: TGCGCCAGCAGCCAGACTAGCGGTACCAAAAACATTCAGTACTTC

v_call: TRBV11-2
d_call: .
j_call: TRBJ1-4
clone_size: once
cdr3_aa: CASSPGGVDEKLFF
cdr3_nt: TGTGCCAGCAGCCCCGGTGGAGTGGATGAAAAACTGTTTTTT

v_call: TRBV23-1
d_call: TRBD1
j_call: TRBJ2-5
clone_size: .
cdr3_aa: CASTLQTGEETQYF
cdr3_nt: TGCGCCAGCACTCTCCAGACAGGGGAAGAGACCCAGTACTTC

v_call: TRBV3-1/TRBV3-2
d_call: TRBD1
j_call: TRBJ1-2
clone_size: .
cdr3_aa: CASSQKGADYGYTF
cdr3_nt: TGTGCCAGCAGCCAAAAGGGGGCTGACTATGGCTACACCTTC

v_call: TRBV11-2
d_call: .
j_call: TRBJ2-3
clone_size: .
cdr3_aa: CASSLVGHDTDTQYF
cdr3_nt: TGTGCCAGCAGCTTAGTTGGCCACGACACAGATACGCAGTATTTT

v_call: TRBV11-2
d_call: .
j_call: TRBJ2-5
clone_size: .
cdr3_aa: CASSLDSWYQETQYF
cdr3_nt: TGTGCCAGCAGCTTGGACAGCTGGTACCAAGAGACCCAGTACTTC

v_call: TRBV28
d_call: .
j_call: TRBJ2-7
clone_size: .
cdr3_aa: CASTRAASSYEQYF
cdr3_nt: TGTGCCAGCACGCGGGCAGCTAGCTCCTACGAGCAGTACTTC

v_call: TRBV28
d_call: .
j_call: TRBJ1-6
clone_size: few
cdr3_aa: CASITAGTRHLSLHF
cdr3_nt: TGTGCCAGCATCACCGCCGGGACACGTCATTTGTCCCTCCACTTT

v_call: TRBV9
d_call: .
j_call: TRBJ1-1
clone_size: .
cdr3_aa: CASSEGGTYLYDTEAFF
cdr3_nt: TGTGCCAGCAGCGAGGGGGGGACCTACCTGTATGACACTGAAGCTTTCTTT

v_call: TRBV7-2
d_call: .
j_call: TRBJ2-1
clone_size: .
cdr3_aa: CASVTSGERVYNEQFF
cdr3_nt: TGTGCCAGCGTCACATCAGGGGAGAGAGTCTACAATGAGCAGTTCTTC

v_call: TRBV4-1
d_call: .
j_call: TRBJ1-1
clone_size: .
cdr3_aa: CASSQDLGWEAFF
cdr3_nt: TGCGCCAGCAGCCAAGATCTTGGCTGGGAAGCTTTCTTT

v_call: TRBV2
d_call: TRBD1
j_call: TRBJ2-1
clone_size: .
cdr3_aa: CASNPDRGVYNEQFF
cdr3_nt: TGTGCCAGCAATCCCGACAGGGGGGTCTACAATGAGCAGTTCTTC

v_call: TRBV30
d_call: .
j_call: TRBJ2-5
clone_size: .
cdr3_aa: CAWSEGRETQYF
cdr3_nt: TGTGCCTGGAGTGAGGGGCGTGAGACCCAGTACTTC

v_call: TRBV4-1
d_call: TRBD2
j_call: TRBJ2-7
clone_size: .
cdr3_aa: CASSPVAGGHYEQYF
cdr3_nt: TGCGCCAGCAGCCCTGTAGCGGGGGGGCACTACGAGCAGTACTTC

v_call: TRBV11-3
d_call: .
j_call: TRBJ2-1
clone_size: .
cdr3_aa: CASSSGTIGLNNEQFF
cdr3_nt: TGTGCCAGCAGCTCGGGGACAATAGGTTTAAACAATGAGCAGTTCTTC

v_call: TRBV29-1
d_call: TRBD1
j_call: TRBJ2-5
clone_size: .
cdr3_aa: CSVGRETGATQETQYF
cdr3_nt: TGCAGCGTGGGCCGGGAGACAGGGGCAACTCAAGAGACCCAGTACTTC

v_call: TRBV6-2/TRBV6-3
d_call: TRBD1
j_call: TRBJ1-2
clone_size: once
cdr3_aa: CASSSRGRRGYTF
cdr3_nt: TGTGCCAGCAGTTCCAGGGGGCGGAGAGGCTACACCTTC

v_call: TRBV9
d_call: TRBD1
j_call: TRBJ2-3
clone_size: .
cdr3_aa: CASSVRDRSSSTDTQYF
cdr3_nt: TGTGCCAGCAGCGTTAGGGACAGAAGCTCTAGCACAGATACGCAGTATTTT

v_call: TRBV28
d_call: .
j_call: TRBJ1-5
clone_size: .
cdr3_aa: CASSLWGGNQPQHF
cdr3_nt: TGTGCCAGCAGTTTATGGGGGGGGAATCAGCCCCAGCATTTT

v_call: TRBV5-1
d_call: .
j_call: TRBJ2-7
clone_size: .
cdr3_aa: CASSLEGDEQYF
cdr3_nt: TGCGCCAGCAGCTTGGAAGGGGACGAGCAGTACTTC

v_call: TRBV28
d_call: .
j_call: TRBJ1-1
clone_size: few
cdr3_aa: CASTPGVLNTEAFF
cdr3_nt: TGTGCCAGCACCCCAGGGGTACTGAACACTGAAGCTTTCTTT

v_call: TRBV27
d_call: TRBD1
j_call: TRBJ2-3
clone_size: .
cdr3_aa: CASREDRGRVRTDTQYF
cdr3_nt: TGTGCCAGCCGAGAGGACAGGGGGCGCGTGAGGACAGATACGCAGTATTTT

v_call: TRBV11-2
d_call: TRBD2
j_call: TRBJ2-2
clone_size: few
cdr3_aa: CASSLDLASGTGELFF
cdr3_nt: TGTGCCAGCAGCTTAGATCTGGCTAGCGGGACCGGGGAGCTGTTTTTT

v_call: TRBV5-1
d_call: .
j_call: TRBJ1-6
clone_size: .
cdr3_aa: CASSLGSNSPLHF
cdr3_nt: TGCGCCAGCAGCTTGGGTAGTAATTCACCCCTCCACTTT

v_call: TRBV5-6
d_call: TRBD2
j_call: TRBJ2-3
clone_size: few
cdr3_aa: CASSLSGGNTDTQYF
cdr3_nt: TGTGCCAGCAGCTTGTCGGGAGGGAACACAGATACGCAGTATTTT

v_call: TRBV5-1
d_call: TRBD1
j_call: TRBJ2-1
clone_size: .
cdr3_aa: CASSFSPGGPYNEQFF
cdr3_nt: TGCGCCAGCAGCTTTTCCCCAGGGGGCCCCTACAATGAGCAGTTCTTC